Below, 8 T cell receptor beta chains from the same sample are listed, as sequenced in a study of tumor-infiltrating lymphocytes in oesophageal squamous cell carcinoma. In TCRdb, the PCR reads were re-called with MiXCR into one record per CDR3 protein. The data show roughly 20,000 distinct CDR3 sequences, roughly 39% seen once. The sample consisted of normal esophageal tissue next to the tumor. The receptor set was obtained from a male donor with esophageal squamous cell carcinoma.

This clonotype was counted at least ten times. The CDR3 sequence is CASSIQSSGNTIYF. CDR3 DNA sequence: TGTGCCAGCAGCATACAGAGCTCTGGAAACACCATATATTTT. The gene calls are TRBV6-1 and TRBJ1-3, with D unresolved. The CDR3 consists of 14 residues. The germline V gene has CDR1 MNHNS and CDR2 SASEGT. Trimming removed 6 bases from V and 0 bases from J, with 9 bases in between.

At least ten counts were recorded for this clonotype. This rearrangement joins TRBV28 to TRBJ2-7; the D is unclear. The CDR3 is made up of 12 amino acids. Trimming left V 2 bases short and J 4 bases short, with 6 bases between. CDR1 is MDHEN and CDR2 is SYDVKM in the germline V gene. The CDR3, as DNA: TGTGCCAGCAGTTTAAGGGAATACGAGCAGTACTTC. This translates into CASSLREYEQYF.

The V call is TRBV7-6, the J call TRBJ2-4; 12 bases agree with TRBD2. The J call may be wrong; the DNA end is better matched by TRBJ2-5. CDR3 size: 19 residues. The germline V gene has CDR1 SGHVS and CDR2 FNYEAQ. The CDR3 here is CASSLRFASGGDRKETQYF. DNA for the CDR3: TGTGCCAGCAGCTTACGGTTCGCTAGCGGGGGGGATCGTAAAGAGACCCAGTACTTC.

In the case of this clonotype: Since a much larger clone is just one base distant, this may be a read error. The V and J genes are TRBV28 and TRBJ2-1; possibly TRBD2 for D (5 bases). TRBJ2-7 matches the DNA end more closely, so the J call is doubtful. CDR1 is MDHEN and CDR2 is SYDVKM in the germline V gene. This CDR3 is 12 amino acids long. The CDR3 reads CASSRGYNEQYF. The CDR3 nucleotides read TGTGCCAGCAGCCGGGGATACAATGAGCAGTACTTC.

Concerning this clonotype itself: This clone may be a read error of a much larger clone one base away. The chain links TRBV11-2 to TRBJ2-7, with D possibly being TRBD2 (5 bases). There are 13 residues in the CDR3. Trimming shortened V by 4 bases and J by 7 bases, and 14 bases separated the two germline ends. Germline loops: CDR1 SGHAT, CDR2 FQNNGV. The CDR3 DNA sequence: TGTGCCAGCAGCTCCTCGGGGTACAATGAGCAGTACTTC. Translation: CASSSSGYNEQYF.

This clonotype rates as medium-sized (0.01 to 0.1%). The chain is built from TRBV12-3 or TRBV12-4 and TRBJ1-1; D call uncertain. CDR3 length: 11 residues. V was pared by 5 bases and J by 3 bases, with 4 bases between. DNA of the CDR3: TGTGCCAGCAGTAAGCACACTGAAGCTTTCTTT. Its translation is CASSKHTEAFF.

This clonotype was detected many times. The gene calls are TRBV20-1 and TRBJ2-6; possibly TRBD2 for D (5 bases). Trimming stripped 0 bases from V and 0 bases from J, with 18 bases between. Germline values: CDR1 DFQATT, CDR2 SNEGSKA (reference sequence). CDR3 length equals 19 residues. Here the CDR3 reads CSARDLRAKRDSGANVLTF. The CDR3 coding sequence is TGCAGTGCTAGAGATCTGAGGGCAAAGAGGGACTCTGGGGCCAACGTCCTGACTTTC.

The chain links TRBV27 to TRBJ2-5; 10 bases align to TRBD2. The J call could be wrong; TRBJ2-1 is a better fit for the DNA end. Per germline, CDR1 MNHEY and CDR2 SMNVEV (reference sequence). The CDR3 covers 16 residues. The CDR3 region is CASWERGGQHHNEQFF. The CDR3 nucleotides are TGTGCCAGTTGGGAGCGGGGGGGACAGCACCACAATGAGCAGTTCTTC.